Sequencing of this T cell receptor beta chain was carried out in a study of TIL therapy for anti-PD-1-resistant metastatic lung cancer. Sequencing used immunoSEQ v3. Sequenced by immunoSEQ multiplex PCR; TCRdb stores in-frame clones only, minus some. The repertoire holds 45,000 to 75,000 clones, with around 69% as singletons. V lost 7 bases and J lost 2, with 8 bases in between. Germline CDR1 SEHNR, CDR2 FQNEAQ (reference sequence). This CDR3 contains 12 residues. Time point noted: pre-treatment sample, taken before nivolumab and TIL therapy. The clonotype was recovered from a person aged 25-80 years with non-small cell lung cancer. The specimen comprised blood, sampled at baseline. The chain recombines TRBV7-9 with TRBJ1-1; no clear D gene. CDR3 protein: CASTRDNTEAFF. The CDR3 bases are TGTGCCAGCACACGGGATAACACTGAAGCTTTCTTT.